This TCR beta chain originates from a study of molecular identifiers for immune sequencing clone quantification. Overall study: Across replicate runs, RNA obtained from about 21,000 or 97,000 naive CD8 cells was divided into five, with four undergoing sequencing. The study's findings and limits: Clones carrying above 20 RNA copies accounted for over 98% of effector molecules, under 1% in naive cells.

Remarks on this clonotype: Its specificity is not known.

CDR1 and CDR2 from the germline V gene are SEHNR and FQNEAQ (reference sequence). V shed 7 bases and J shed 9 bases, with 18 bases lying between them. The CDR3 spans 13 residues. The authors sorted naive CD8 T cells as CD8+CD4-CCR7+CD45RA+. It was with previously described methods and listed TCR primers that bulk TCR libraries were made. TCRdb re-called the PCR reads with MiXCR, one entry per CDR3 protein. Of 460,000 or so distinct CDR3 sequences in the sample, less than 30% were seen once. Sequencing was performed on naive CD8+ T cells from blood, with Jurkat cell RNA spiked in. Documented subset: FACS-sorted CD8+CD4-CCR7+CD45RA+ naive T cells. V gene TRBV7-9 combines with J gene TRBJ2-5, with D possibly called TRBD1 or TRBD2 (5 bases each). The source is a human donor in good health. Some libraries in this study had Jurkat cell RNA spiked in. The CDR3 sequence is CASIPGLGEPQYF. The CDR3 bases are TGTGCCAGCATTCCAGGCTTAGGGGAGCCCCAGTACTTC. Filled out from reference TRBV7-9 and TRBJ2-5, the complete variable domain reads DTGVSQNPRHKITKRGQNVTFRCDPISEHNRLYWYRQTLGQGPEFLTYFQNEAQLEKSRLLSDRFSAERPKGSFSTLEIQRTEQGDSAMYLCASIPGLGEPQYFGPGTRLLVL.